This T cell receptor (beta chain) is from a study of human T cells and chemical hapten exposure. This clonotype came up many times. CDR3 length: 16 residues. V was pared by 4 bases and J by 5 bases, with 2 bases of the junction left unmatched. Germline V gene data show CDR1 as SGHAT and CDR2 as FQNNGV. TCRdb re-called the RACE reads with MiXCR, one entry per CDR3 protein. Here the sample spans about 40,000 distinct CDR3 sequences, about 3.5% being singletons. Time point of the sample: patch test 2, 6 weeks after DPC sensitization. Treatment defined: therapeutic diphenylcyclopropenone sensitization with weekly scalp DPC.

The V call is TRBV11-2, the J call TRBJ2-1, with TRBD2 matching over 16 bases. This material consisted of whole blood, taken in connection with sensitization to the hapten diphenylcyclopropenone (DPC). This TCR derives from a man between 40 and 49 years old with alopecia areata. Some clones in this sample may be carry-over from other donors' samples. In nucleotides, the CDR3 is TGTGCCAGCAGCTCGGGACTAGCGGGAGGGAACAATGAGCAGTTCTTC. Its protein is CASSSGLAGGNNEQFF. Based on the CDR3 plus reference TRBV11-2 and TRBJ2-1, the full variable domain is EAGVAQSPRYKIIEKRQSVAFWCNPISGHATLYWYQQILGQGPKLLIQFQNNGVVDDSQLPKDRFSAERLKGVDSTLKIQPAKLEDSAVYLCASSSGLAGGNNEQFFGPGTRLTVL.